The sequence of this TCR beta chain was determined in a study of spatial heterogeneity in lung cancer. Findings and caveats of the study: The number of expanded tumor alpha and beta chains correlated with mutation number.

Time point denoted: sample taken at primary tumor resection. The CDR3 is 14 amino acids. Trimming cost V 1 base and J 5 bases, with 9 bases left between them. Per germline, CDR1 MDHEN and CDR2 SYDVKM. From the 5' RACE reads, TCRdb called clonotypes with MiXCR, one entry per CDR3 protein. The repertoire holds roughly 5,100 distinct CDR3 sequences, with 12% as singletons. This clonotype occurred a few times. Its antigen is not known. The V gene is TRBV28, the J gene TRBJ1-5; the D is unclear. The clonotype originates from a male donor with early-stage non-small cell lung cancer. The specimen comprised lung tumor tissue, sampled at surgery. The CDR3, as DNA: TGTGCCAGCAGTTTATTCCTTCCCGATCAGCCCCAGCATTTT. Translating it yields CASSLFLPDQPQHF.